This is a list of T cell receptor beta chains from one sample in a study of shared clonotypes between healthy human individuals. The table came from immunoSEQ multiplex PCR; TCRdb's copy has only in-frame clones and leaves some out. Here the sample spans around 2.1 million clones, around 95% being singletons. Specimen: naive CD4+ T cells sorted from blood. The receptors were sampled from a man in his late teens or twenties in good health. Each CDR3 is given with its conserved first and last residue. D genes are given only for firm matches. Only some rows state a clone size, as once, few, many or a class for expanded clones.

clone size | J gene | D gene | V gene | CDR3 protein | CDR3 DNA
NA | TRBJ2-1 | TRBD2 | TRBV9 | CASSASGSSLEQFF | TGTGCCAGCAGCGCCAGCGGGAGTTCACTTGAGCAGTTCTTC
NA | TRBJ2-3 | TRBD2 | TRBV27 | CASSLGLAGVAWGDTQYF | TGTGCCAGCAGTTTAGGACTAGCGGGGGTTGCCTGGGGAGATACGCAGTATTTT
NA | TRBJ1-2 | NA | TRBV6-1 | CASRHLVNYGYTF | TGTGCCAGTAGACACTTGGTAAACTATGGCTACACCTTC
NA | TRBJ2-7 | TRBD2 | TRBV5-1 | CASSLQTSGGIRTYEQYF | TGCGCCAGCAGCTTGCAGACTAGCGGGGGGATAAGGACCTACGAGCAGTACTTC
NA | TRBJ1-3 | NA | TRBV5-6 | CASSPDGSTLANTIYF | TGTGCCAGCAGCCCCGACGGCTCTACGCTCGCAAACACCATATATTTT
NA | TRBJ1-1 | TRBD1 | TRBV19 | CASSIIQGAGTEAFF | TGTGCCAGTAGTATCATTCAGGGGGCGGGCACTGAAGCTTTCTTT
NA | TRBJ1-1 | TRBD1 | TRBV7-2 | CASSQQGLDTEAFF | TGTGCCAGCAGCCAACAGGGGTTAGACACTGAAGCTTTCTTT
once | TRBJ2-5 | TRBD2 | TRBV5-1 | CASSSSSGVETQYF | TGCGCCAGCAGCTCTTCTAGCGGGGTTGAGACCCAGTACTTC
NA | TRBJ2-2 | TRBD1 | TRBV5-1 | CASSRAGTANTGELFF | TGCGCCAGCAGCCGAGCTGGGACAGCGAACACCGGGGAGCTGTTTTTT
NA | TRBJ2-7 | TRBD2 | TRBV11-2 | CASSRTGTSGRYGEQYF | TGTGCCAGCAGCCGCACCGGGACTAGCGGGAGGTACGGCGAGCAGTACTTC
NA | TRBJ2-3 | NA | TRBV10-3 | CAISWVGDTQYF | TGTGCCATCAGCTGGGTCGGAGATACGCAGTATTTT
once | TRBJ2-7 | NA | TRBV5-4 | CASSLGGATRYEQYF | TGTGCCAGCAGCTTGGGAGGGGCGACTCGATACGAGCAGTACTTC
once | TRBJ1-5 | TRBD1 | TRBV10-2 | CASRQGENQPQHF | TGCGCCAGCAGGCAGGGGGAGAATCAGCCCCAGCATTTT
NA | TRBJ2-2 | TRBD1 | TRBV7-2 | CASSPWDRVYGELFF | TGTGCCAGCAGCCCTTGGGACAGGGTATACGGGGAGCTGTTTTTT
NA | TRBJ2-3 | TRBD1 | TRBV7-9 | CASSFQGASDTQYF | TGTGCCAGCAGCTTCCAGGGGGCCTCAGATACGCAGTATTTT
NA | TRBJ2-5 | NA | TRBV28 | CASREGGQETQYF | TGTGCCAGCAGAGAGGGGGGGCAAGAGACCCAGTACTTC
NA | TRBJ2-7 | NA | TRBV19 | CASRDKLRREQYF | TGTGCCTCCCGGGACAAATTACGGCGCGAGCAGTACTTC
NA | TRBJ2-1 | NA | TRBV6-5 | CASTRDNEQFF | TGTGCCAGCACCCGGGATAATGAGCAGTTCTTC
NA | TRBJ1-6 | NA | TRBV30 | CAWKRLLGLSSYNSPLHF | TGTGCCTGGAAACGCCTCCTTGGACTCAGCTCCTATAATTCACCCCTCCACTTT
NA | TRBJ1-3 | NA | TRBV18 | CASSPDSLGSGNTIYF | TGTGCCAGCTCACCAGACAGCTTGGGCTCTGGAAACACCATATATTTT
NA | TRBJ2-1 | TRBD1 | TRBV14 | CASSHIGRDRDNEQFF | TGTGCCAGCAGCCATATCGGCCGGGACAGGGACAATGAGCAGTTCTTC
NA | TRBJ2-5 | TRBD1 | TRBV10-3 | CAINPGDRDETQYF | TGTGCCATCAATCCGGGGGACAGGGACGAGACCCAGTACTTC
NA | TRBJ1-4 | NA | TRBV19 | CASSDRASGEKLFF | TGTGCCAGTAGTGATCGAGCCTCAGGTGAAAAACTGTTTTTT
NA | TRBJ1-2 | NA | TRBV9 | CASSVEVTGSGYTF | TGTGCCAGCAGCGTAGAAGTCACGGGGAGTGGCTACACCTTC
NA | TRBJ2-7 | TRBD1 | TRBV7-2 | CASSQGTVYDEQYF | TGTGCCAGCAGCCAAGGGACAGTATACGACGAGCAGTACTTC
NA | TRBJ1-2 | TRBD1 | TRBV2 | CASSDQGGVYGYTF | TGTGCCAGCAGTGACCAGGGGGGAGTGTATGGCTACACCTTC
NA | TRBJ2-7 | NA | TRBV10-3 | CAIGTASYEQYF | TGTGCCATCGGTACAGCTTCCTACGAGCAGTACTTC
NA | TRBJ1-6 | TRBD1 | TRBV5-1 | CASSEGQPNSPLHF | TGCGCCAGCAGCGAGGGACAGCCTAATTCACCCCTCCACTTT
NA | TRBJ2-2 | TRBD2 | TRBV10-3 | CAISLIAGTGELFF | TGTGCCATCAGCCTAATAGCGGGAACCGGGGAGCTGTTTTTT
NA | TRBJ2-7 | TRBD2 | TRBV7-2 | CASSLEGLGHYEQYF | TGTGCCAGCAGCTTAGAGGGACTAGGCCACTACGAGCAGTACTTC
NA | TRBJ1-6 | TRBD1 | TRBV6-1 | CASSEVATGEKRSYNSPLHF | TGTGCCAGCAGTGAAGTTGCGACAGGGGAGAAGAGATCCTATAATTCACCCCTCCACTTT
NA | TRBJ2-4 | TRBD2 | TRBV7-9 | CASSATSGGAYNIQYF | TGTGCCAGCAGCGCTACTAGCGGGGGGGCATATAACATTCAGTACTTC
NA | TRBJ1-1 | NA | TRBV28 | CASSRGGAGLRTEAFF | TGTGCCAGCAGCCGTGGGGGGGCAGGGCTTAGAACTGAAGCTTTCTTT
NA | TRBJ1-2 | NA | TRBV7-2 | CASSFLWAEGYTF | TGTGCCAGCAGCTTCTTGTGGGCAGAAGGCTACACCTTC
NA | TRBJ2-3 | TRBD2 | TRBV5-4 | CASSSPNLPGLTNTDTQYF | TGTGCCAGCAGCTCCCCTAACTTACCGGGACTAACGAACACAGATACGCAGTATTTT
NA | TRBJ2-7 | TRBD2 | TRBV5-1 | CASGGTSGPYEQYF | TGCGCCAGCGGCGGGACTAGCGGCCCCTACGAGCAGTACTTC
NA | TRBJ1-2 | NA | TRBV23-1 | CASSQSGLGYTF | TGCGCCAGCAGTCAATCAGGTCTTGGCTACACCTTC
NA | TRBJ1-3 | NA | TRBV5-1 | CASSTGGSGNTIYF | TGCGCCAGCAGCACTGGAGGATCTGGAAACACCATATATTTT
NA | TRBJ1-4 | NA | TRBV11-2 | CASSPGTKSTNEKLFF | TGTGCCAGCAGCCCCGGGACTAAATCCACTAATGAAAAACTGTTTTTT
NA | TRBJ1-5 | NA | TRBV6-1 | CASSETGNQPQHF | TGTGCCAGCAGTGAAACGGGGAATCAGCCCCAGCATTTT